The 2 T cell receptor beta chains given below trace back to one sample, sequenced in a study of shared clonotypes between healthy human individuals. Profiling relied on immunoSEQ multiplex PCR, and the TCRdb table lists in-frame clones only, not all of them. Of about 2 million clones in the sample, 85% to 95% were seen once. Sample: naive CD4+ T cells sorted from blood. Subset noted: CD45RA+ positively selected. Receptors originate from a man aged 18 to 29 in good health.

The rearrangement links TRBV28 to TRBJ2-1; 8 bases match TRBD2. The V and J ends lost 7 bases and 4 bases, in that order; junction bases with no gene match: 6. This CDR3 comprises 14 residues. From germline, CDR1 is MDHEN and CDR2 SYDVKM. CDR3 sequence: CASTRGGAYNEQFF. CDR3 nucleotide sequence: TGTGCCAGCACCCGGGGGGGAGCGTACAATGAGCAGTTCTTC.

The rearrangement links TRBV12-5 to TRBJ1-1; D possibly corresponds to TRBD1 (6 bases). CDR3 size: 13 residues. The ends were cut back, 4 bases at V and 7 bases at J, with 13 bases in the middle. CDR1 is LGHNT, CDR2 FRNRAP, per germline. The CDR3 DNA reads TGTGCTAGTGGTTCGATTCGCAGGGGTGAAGCTTTCTTT. Protein sequence: CASGSIRRGEAFF. The full variable domain, its missing parts supplied by reference TRBV12-5 and TRBJ1-1, is DARVTQTPRHKVTEMGQEVTMRCQPILGHNTVFWYRQTMMQGLELLAYFRNRAPLDDSGMPKDRFSAEMPDATLATLKIQPSEPRDSAVYFCASGSIRRGEAFFGQGTRLTVV.